The T cell receptor beta chain under discussion was sequenced for a study of T-cell memory formation after mild COVID-19. At the level of the study: The study found TCR clusters largely donor specific.

Whole-study findings and limits: In pre-infection memory, a portion of responding clones appeared, which suggested that cross-reactive memory joined. Clones that contracted from day 15 to 85 were balanced CD4/CD8, while later expanders leaned CD4+. The authors did not confirm SARS-CoV-2 specificity of second-wave clones peaking day 37.

There are 16 residues in the CDR3. V lost 4 bases to trimming and J lost 3 bases; unmatched junction nucleotides: 7. Each CDR3 protein gets one entry after TCRdb re-called the 5' RACE reads with MiXCR. Of under 350,000 distinct CDR3 sequences listed, roughly 16% are singletons. As for this clonotype: Antigen: not known.

This TCR derives from a man younger than 35 who had mild COVID-19 (a few samples of this study predate the infection). Cell type and time point are not known. The chain carries TRBV12-3 or TRBV12-4 and TRBJ2-3; 10 bases map to TRBD1. The sequenced sample consisted of PBMCs or a T cell subset sorted from them (not recorded which). In nucleotides, the CDR3 is TGTGCCAGCAGTTCCTCGGGACAGGGGCTTACAGATACGCAGTATTTT. It codes for CASSSSGQGLTDTQYF.